Given below is one TCR beta chain in context. No antigen is known for it. The CDR3 loop spans 14 amino acids. From germline, CDR1 is SGHRS and CDR2 YFSETQ. V lost 1 base to trimming and J lost 6 bases, with 13 bases between them. ViraFEST expansion of antigen-specific CD4+ T cells with viral peptide pools preceded sequencing. Cultured cells yielded isolated CD4+ T cells after less than 11 days. The vaccine recipients had no prior SARS-CoV-2 infection, with negative nucleocapsid antibodies. The sample comes from a study of vaccination effects on CD4 cells after COVID-19. Clones were read by immunoSEQ multiplex PCR, and TCRdb kept only the in-frame ones, dropping some. The top ten hold 10% to 11% of the sample, which has around 41,000 clones, around 78% seen once.

The chain couples TRBV5-1 to TRBJ1-2; D gene uncertain. The specimen was CD4+ T cells from PBMCs cultured with SARS-CoV-2 spike peptides, collected before COVID-19 vaccination. The receptor comes from a human donor who received a COVID-19 vaccine. The CDR3 DNA sequence: TGCGCCAGCAGCTTGATTCCCGGTTCAGATGGCTACACCTTC. Translation: CASSLIPGSDGYTF.